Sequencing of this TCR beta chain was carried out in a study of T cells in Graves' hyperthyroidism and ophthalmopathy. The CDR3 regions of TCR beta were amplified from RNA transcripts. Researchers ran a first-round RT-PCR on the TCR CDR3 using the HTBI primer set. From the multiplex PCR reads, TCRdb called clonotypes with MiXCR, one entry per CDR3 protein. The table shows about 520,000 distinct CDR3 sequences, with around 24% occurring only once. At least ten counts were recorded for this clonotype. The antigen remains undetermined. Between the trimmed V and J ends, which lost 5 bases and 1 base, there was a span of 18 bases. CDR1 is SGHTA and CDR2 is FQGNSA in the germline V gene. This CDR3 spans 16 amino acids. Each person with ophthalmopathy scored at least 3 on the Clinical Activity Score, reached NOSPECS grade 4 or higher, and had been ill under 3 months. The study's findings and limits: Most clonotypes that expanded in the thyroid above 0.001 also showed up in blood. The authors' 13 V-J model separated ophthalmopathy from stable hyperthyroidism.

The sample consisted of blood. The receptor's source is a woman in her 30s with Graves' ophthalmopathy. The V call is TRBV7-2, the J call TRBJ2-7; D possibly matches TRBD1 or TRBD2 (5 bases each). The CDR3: CASSPLGRIPSYEQYF. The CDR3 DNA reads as TGTGCCAGCAGCCCCCTGGGACGGATTCCTTCCTACGAGCAGTACTTC.